What follows is one TCR beta chain and its context. This sample was included in a study of T cell changes during pregnancy in multiple sclerosis. The length of the CDR3 is 14 residues. V lost 1 base to trimming and J lost 0 bases, with 7 bases between them. Per the germline V gene, CDR1 is SGHTS and CDR2 is YDEGEE. TCRdb's table, derived via immunoSEQ multiplex PCR, lists solely in-frame clones and lacks some. The sample has some 140,000 clones, around 97% seen once. The sequence was obtained from a female donor with multiple sclerosis, enrolled in a pregnancy study. The sequencing used peripheral blood, collected after pregnancy. This chain links TRBV5-8 with TRBJ1-2, with D tentatively TRBD1 (6 bases). CDR3 sequence: CASSLPGANYGYTF. CDR3 sequence (DNA): TGTGCCAGCAGCTTGCCAGGGGCTAACTATGGCTACACCTTC.